Listed here are 17 T cell receptor beta chains from one sample, sequenced in a study of blood T cell repertoires in COVID-19. Generated by immunoSEQ multiplex PCR, the TCRdb table keeps only in-frame clones and is missing some. Found here are 200,000 to 250,000 clones, around 87% of them singletons; the top ten hold roughly a tenth. Sequenced: peripheral blood. The receptor set was obtained from a woman aged 45-65 years with COVID-19, enrolled during active disease.

CDR3 residues: CASSIGGGNNEQFF. As DNA, the CDR3 is TGTGCCAGTAGTATAGGGGGCGGAAACAATGAGCAGTTCTTC. The rearrangement uses TRBV19 and TRBJ2-1, with TRBD1 as a possible D gene (5 bases). The ends were cut back, 1 base at V and 5 bases at J, with 9 bases in the middle. Germline V lookup: CDR1 LNHDA, CDR2 SQIVND (reference sequence). The CDR3 consists of 14 residues.

Here the CDR3 DNA reads TGTGCCACCAGCAGAGATGAGGTTTCGACGGACGAGCAGTACTTC. As protein: CATSRDEVSTDEQYF. The genes are TRBV15 and TRBJ2-7; unclear D gene. With 0 bases removed from V and 5 bases from J, the gap between germline ends came to 14 bases. There are 15 residues in the CDR3. Germline assignment: CDR1 LNHNV and CDR2 YYDKDF (reference sequence).

This chain connects TRBV24-1 to TRBJ1-2; no firm D call. The CDR3 totals 11 residues. Germline CDR1 is KGHDR and CDR2 is SFDVKD. Trimming stripped 10 bases from V and 8 bases from J, with 13 bases between. The CDR3 region is CATWADQGYTF. The DNA for the CDR3 is TGTGCCACTTGGGCTGACCAGGGCTACACCTTC.

The chain carries TRBV2 and TRBJ2-3; D might be TRBD1 (6 bases). Germline CDR1 SNHLY, CDR2 FYNNEI. This CDR3 region has 13 residues. With 7 bases removed from V and 4 bases from J, the gap between germline ends came to 12 bases. CDR3 residues: CASNTGWSDTQYF. The CDR3 DNA follows: TGTGCCAGCAATACAGGGTGGTCAGATACGCAGTATTTT. Full variable domain (outside the CDR3, taken from reference TRBV2 and TRBJ2-3): EPEVTQTPSHQVTQMGQEVILRCVPISNHLYFYWYRQILGQKVEFLVSFYNNEISEKSEIFDDQFSVERPDGSNFTLKIRSTKLEDSAMYFCASNTGWSDTQYFGPGTRLTVL.

The J gene is TRBJ2-2, the V gene TRBV5-8; 7 bases align to TRBD1. In germline, CDR1 is SGHTS, CDR2 YDEGEE. The CDR3 is 18 residues long. V lost 1 base and J lost 6; bases outside the gene matches: 15. In DNA form, the CDR3 reads TGTGCCAGCAGCTTGAACAGGGGTGGGCTTAAGGGATCCGGGGAGCTGTTTTTT. Protein sequence: CASSLNRGGLKGSGELFF.

The V gene is TRBV28, the J gene TRBJ2-3; TRBD2 aligns across 8 bases. Per the germline V gene, CDR1 is MDHEN and CDR2 is SYDVKM. Losses at the gene ends were 3 bases for V and 8 bases for J; bases not matched to a gene: 10. This CDR3 contains 15 residues. The CDR3 DNA reads as TGTGCCAGCAGTTTGTGGCGGGGGGCGCCGGGTACGCAGTATTTT. Translation: CASSLWRGAPGTQYF.

This clone showed up just a few times. The chain uses TRBV18 and TRBJ1-2; D might be TRBD1 (6 bases). The CDR3 contains 14 residues. Germline-derived CDR1 and CDR2 are KGHSH and LQKENI. Trimming stripped 2 bases from V and 2 bases from J, with 9 bases between. The CDR3: CASSPGGQNYGYTF. Here the CDR3 DNA reads TGTGCCAGCTCACCAGGAGGACAGAACTATGGCTACACCTTC.

CDR3 amino acids: CAWSLVETQYF. The CDR3, as DNA: TGTGCCTGGAGTCTCGTGGAGACCCAGTACTTC. The V gene is TRBV30, the J gene TRBJ2-5, with D unresolved. Germline V CDR1 and CDR2: GTSNPN, SVGIG (reference sequence). The CDR3 has 11 amino acids. V was clipped by 2 bases and J by 5 bases, with 6 bases between them.

This chain links TRBV19 with TRBJ2-1, with TRBD2 matching over 9 bases. The trim removed 5 bases at V and 8 bases at J, leaving 13 bases unmatched. The CDR3 runs to 16 residues. Germline CDR1 and CDR2: LNHDA and SQIVND (reference sequence). The DNA of the CDR3 is TGTGCCAGTAGTCCCCTGAGCGGGGGGTTTGGGGATGAGCAGTTCTTC. Translated: CASSPLSGGFGDEQFF.

This chain connects TRBV11-2 to TRBJ2-2, with TRBD2 matching over 9 bases. This CDR3 contains 16 residues. With 7 bases clipped from V and 0 bases from J, the junction kept 6 bases outside the gene matches. Germline CDR1 and CDR2: SGHAT and FQNNGV. DNA of the CDR3: TGTGCCAGCACCTTTAGCGGGGGTTCGAACACCGGGGAGCTGTTTTTT. Encoded protein: CASTFSGGSNTGELFF.

J is TRBJ2-3 and V is TRBV7-9, with 9 bases that match TRBD1. Germline CDR1 is SEHNR and CDR2 is FQNEAQ (reference sequence). The V gene end was trimmed by 5 bases and the J gene end by 6 bases; junction bases not matched to a gene: 6. CDR3 length: 14 amino acids. The CDR3 here is CASSPNRGRDTQYF. The CDR3 region has the DNA TGTGCCAGCAGCCCTAACAGGGGGCGGGATACGCAGTATTTT. The full variable domain, in which reference TRBV7-9 and TRBJ2-3 provide the parts outside the CDR3, is DTGVSQNPRHKITKRGQNVTFRCDPISEHNRLYWYRQTLGQGPEFLTYFQNEAQLEKSRLLSDRFSAERPKGSFSTLEIQRTEQGDSAMYLCASSPNRGRDTQYFGPGTRLTVL.

The V and J genes are TRBV7-8 and TRBJ1-5; the D gene is possibly TRBD1 (5 bases). CDR1 and CDR2 from the germline V gene are SGHVS and FQNEAQ. This CDR3 is 15 amino acids long. V gave up 5 bases and J gave up 3 bases, with 14 bases separating them. CDR3 DNA sequence: TGTGCCAGCAGCCCGGAGGGGTTCGACAATCAGCCCCAGCATTTT. Amino acid sequence: CASSPEGFDNQPQHF.

The chain has TRBV3-1 (or the pseudogene TRBV3-2) and TRBJ1-3; D might be TRBD1 (6 bases). This CDR3 contains 13 residues. The V end was cut by 4 bases, the J end by 5 bases, with 9 bases between. Germline loops: CDR1 LGHDT, CDR2 YNNKEL (reference sequence). In DNA form, the CDR3 reads TGTGCCAGCAGCCTCGACAGGAGAAACACCATATATTTT. It specifies CASSLDRRNTIYF.

This clone occurred once. The V and J genes are TRBV5-1 and TRBJ1-5; TRBD1 is a possible D gene (6 bases). CDR1 and CDR2 (germline): SGHRS, YFSETQ. Between the trimmed V and J ends, which lost 0 bases and 5 bases, there was a span of 12 bases. The CDR3 runs 15 residues. In DNA form, the CDR3 reads TGCGCCAGCAGCTTGGCCGGGGGGCTCTATCAGCCCCAGCATTTT. This translates into CASSLAGGLYQPQHF.

This clone was picked up one time. This chain connects TRBV2 to TRBJ1-1, with D uncertain. The CDR3 spans 14 residues. V lost 7 bases and J lost 0, with 12 bases in between. CDR1 is SNHLY and CDR2 is FYNNEI in the germline V gene. Here the CDR3 DNA reads TGTGCCAGCACCTTGAACATGATGAACACTGAAGCTTTCTTT. It translates to CASTLNMMNTEAFF.

The rearrangement joins TRBV7-8 to TRBJ1-3; a possible D gene is TRBD1 (5 bases). The CDR3 runs to 16 residues. CDR1 and CDR2 (germline): SGHVS, FQNEAQ. V lost 2 bases and J 4 bases, leaving 15 bases between the germline ends. CDR3 in amino acids: CASSLYAPGGGNTIYF. CDR3 sequence (DNA): TGTGCCAGCAGCTTATATGCACCGGGGGGAGGAAACACCATATATTTT.

The chain joins TRBV6-5 to TRBJ1-2; D is unclear. The CDR3 sequence is 16 residues long. Germline-derived CDR1 and CDR2 are MNHEY and SVGAGI. Trimming pared 2 bases from V and 4 bases from J, leaving 17 bases between. The CDR3 reads CASSYPRVRGSYGYTF. The DNA of the CDR3 is TGTGCCAGCAGTTACCCCCGCGTTCGGGGTTCCTATGGCTACACCTTC.